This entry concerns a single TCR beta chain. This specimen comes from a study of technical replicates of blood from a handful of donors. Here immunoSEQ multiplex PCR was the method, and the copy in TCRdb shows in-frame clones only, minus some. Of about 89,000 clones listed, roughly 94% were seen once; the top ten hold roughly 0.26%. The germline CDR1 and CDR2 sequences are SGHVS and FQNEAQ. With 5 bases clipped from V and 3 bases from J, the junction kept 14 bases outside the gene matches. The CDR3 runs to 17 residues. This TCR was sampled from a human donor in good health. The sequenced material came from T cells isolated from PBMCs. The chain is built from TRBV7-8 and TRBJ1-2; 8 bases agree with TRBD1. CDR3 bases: TGTGCCAGCAGCCAAACGGGATGGGGGACAGGTGACTATGGCTACACCTTC. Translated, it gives CASSQTGWGTGDYGYTF.